Below are 14 T cell receptor beta chains sequenced from a single sample in a study of T cell repertoires in cytomegalovirus infection. Their specific antigens are unknown. In TCRdb, the reads were re-called with MiXCR into one record per CDR3 protein. The repertoire has 450,000 to 650,000 distinct CDR3 sequences, 40% of them found once; the top ten carry around 48%. The sequencing here drew on cultured PBMCs, taken from culture after CMV antigen stimulation. These receptors all stem from a human donor in good health (CMV status not recorded). Some clones in this sample may be carry-over from other donors' samples.

This clonotype was picked up many times. The chain combines TRBV12-3 or TRBV12-4 with TRBJ1-5; no clear D. Trimming removed 3 bases at V and 5 bases at J, with 5 bases between. This CDR3 is built from 12 residues. The CDR3 DNA reads TGTGCCAGCAGTTTCGGTGATCAGCCCCAGCATTTT. It is translated as CASSFGDQPQHF.

This clonotype has a handful of counts. V and J are TRBV6-1 and TRBJ1-4; D is possibly TRBD1 (6 bases). This CDR3 has 14 residues. From germline, CDR1 is MNHNS and CDR2 SASEGT. V shed 6 bases and J shed 2 bases, with 10 bases lying between them. The CDR3 DNA reads TGTGCCAGCAGGGAGGGGGGGACTAATGAAAAACTGTTTTTT. This encodes CASREGGTNEKLFF.

Only one count was recorded for this clonotype. The chain links TRBV14 to TRBJ1-2; D possibly corresponds to TRBD1 (5 bases). The CDR3 extends over 15 amino acids. Germline V CDR1 and CDR2: SGHDN, FVKESK. V was cut by 2 bases and J by 6 bases, with 16 bases left in between. CDR3 sequence reads: CASSQRRGARDGYTF. In DNA, the CDR3 is TGTGCCAGCAGCCAAAGGCGAGGGGCCCGGGATGGCTACACCTTC.

This clonotype was seen only a few times. This chain links TRBV4-1 with TRBJ1-4, with 7 bases lining up with TRBD1. The CDR3 is 14 amino acids. V lost 6 bases to trimming and J lost 5 bases; unmatched junction nucleotides: 6. Germline values: CDR1 MGHRA, CDR2 YSYEKL. CDR3 DNA sequence: TGCGCCAGCAGTTCACGGGGACAGAATGAAAAACTGTTTTTT. Amino acids: CASSSRGQNEKLFF.

The genes are TRBV20-1 and TRBJ2-7; 13 nucleotides align to TRBD2. This CDR3 has 14 amino acids. V lost 6 bases to trimming and J lost 2 bases; unmatched junction nucleotides: 4. The germline V gene encodes CDR1 DFQATT and CDR2 SNEGSKA (reference sequence). CDR3 residues: CSAELAGGAYEQYF. CDR3 nucleotide sequence: TGCAGTGCCGAACTAGCGGGGGGGGCCTACGAGCAGTACTTC.

The rearrangement links TRBV2 to TRBJ1-6; TRBD1 matches at 11 bases. Germline V CDR1 and CDR2: SNHLY, FYNNEI. The CDR3 totals 15 residues. The ends lost 6 bases at V and 10 bases at J; junction bases unmatched: 8. In DNA form, the CDR3 reads TGTGCCAGCAGCGGGACAGGGGGTTCCAGGTCACCCCTCCACTTT. As protein: CASSGTGGSRSPLHF.

This clonotype was observed a few times. V usage is TRBV6-1 and J usage is TRBJ2-5; 7 bases fit TRBD1. This CDR3 has 14 amino acids. Unmatched junction bases numbered 5, after V lost 2 bases and J lost 5 bases. The germline CDR1 and CDR2 sequences are MNHNS and SASEGT. CDR3 sequence: CASSESGGRETQYF. Written as DNA, the CDR3 is TGTGCCAGCAGTGAATCAGGGGGTCGCGAGACCCAGTACTTC.

This chain connects TRBV7-2 to TRBJ1-6, with TRBD1 as a possible D gene (5 bases). The V and J ends lost 5 bases and 0 bases respectively, with 14 bases between them. Germline CDR1 SGHTA, CDR2 FQGNSA. The CDR3 sequence is 17 residues long. The CDR3 loop reads CASSLIAGSSYNSPLHF. DNA for the CDR3: TGTGCCAGCAGCCTAATTGCAGGGAGCTCCTATAATTCACCCCTCCACTTT.

This clonotype occurred many times. This chain joins TRBV7-2 and TRBJ2-5; D may be TRBD1 (6 bases). V was trimmed by 2 bases and J by 3 bases, leaving 16 bases between them. Germline loops: CDR1 SGHTA, CDR2 FQGNSA. The CDR3 loop spans 16 amino acids. The CDR3, as DNA: TGTGCCAGCAGCTTAAGGCGATCAGCAGGGGAAGAGACCCAGTACTTC. Protein: CASSLRRSAGEETQYF. Together with reference TRBV7-2 and TRBJ2-5, the CDR3 gives the full variable domain: GAGVSQSPSNKVTEKGKDVELRCDPISGHTALYWYRQSLGQGLEFLIYFQGNSAPDKSGLPSDRFSAERTGGSVSTLTIQRTQQEDSAVYLCASSLRRSAGEETQYFGPGTRLLVL.

This clonotype was recorded only once. The chain employs TRBV9 and TRBJ2-1; 7 bases map to TRBD2. This CDR3 has 14 residues. From germline, CDR1 is SGDLS and CDR2 YYNGEE. V shed 0 bases and J 7 bases; nucleotides not matched to a gene: 4. The CDR3 DNA follows: TGTGCCAGCAGCGTAGGCGGGAGTAGGAATGAGCAGTTCTTC. Translating it yields CASSVGGSRNEQFF.

This clonotype has a single count. CDR3 nucleotides: TGTGCCAGCAGTCCCCGGGACATCTATAGCAATCAGCCCCAGCATTTT. This translates into CASSPRDIYSNQPQHF. This chain uses TRBV12-3 or TRBV12-4 with TRBJ1-5; tentative D call: TRBD1 (6 bases). The CDR3 totals 16 residues. Trimming removed 5 bases from V and 0 bases from J, with 14 bases in between.

The chain couples TRBV4-1 to TRBJ2-7, with unresolved D. Germline V gene lookup returns CDR1 MGHRA and CDR2 YSYEKL. The CDR3 is made up of 15 amino acids. V lost 0 bases to trimming and J lost 4 bases, with 13 bases between them. The CDR3 region has the DNA TGCGCCAGCAGCCAAGAGAGTGGGCTTGCATACGAGCAGTACTTC. Encoded protein: CASSQESGLAYEQYF.

V usage is TRBV27 and J usage is TRBJ2-1; D remains ambiguous. From germline, CDR1 is MNHEY and CDR2 SMNVEV (reference sequence). V was shortened by 6 bases and J by 0 bases, with 18 bases between the two germline ends. The CDR3 consists of 17 residues. Here the CDR3 DNA reads TGTGCCAGCAGCGCCTGGGCGTCTCCTAGCTCCTACAATGAGCAGTTCTTC. Amino acid sequence: CASSAWASPSSYNEQFF.

This clonotype was detected only a few times. This chain joins TRBV2 and TRBJ2-5; D is unclear. Trimming removed 1 base from V and 1 base from J, with 16 bases in between. The germline CDR1 and CDR2 sequences are SNHLY and FYNNEI. CDR3 size: 17 residues. CDR3 in amino acids: CASSEVGYGVFQETQYF. The CDR3 DNA is TGTGCCAGCAGTGAAGTGGGGTATGGGGTCTTCCAAGAGACCCAGTACTTC.